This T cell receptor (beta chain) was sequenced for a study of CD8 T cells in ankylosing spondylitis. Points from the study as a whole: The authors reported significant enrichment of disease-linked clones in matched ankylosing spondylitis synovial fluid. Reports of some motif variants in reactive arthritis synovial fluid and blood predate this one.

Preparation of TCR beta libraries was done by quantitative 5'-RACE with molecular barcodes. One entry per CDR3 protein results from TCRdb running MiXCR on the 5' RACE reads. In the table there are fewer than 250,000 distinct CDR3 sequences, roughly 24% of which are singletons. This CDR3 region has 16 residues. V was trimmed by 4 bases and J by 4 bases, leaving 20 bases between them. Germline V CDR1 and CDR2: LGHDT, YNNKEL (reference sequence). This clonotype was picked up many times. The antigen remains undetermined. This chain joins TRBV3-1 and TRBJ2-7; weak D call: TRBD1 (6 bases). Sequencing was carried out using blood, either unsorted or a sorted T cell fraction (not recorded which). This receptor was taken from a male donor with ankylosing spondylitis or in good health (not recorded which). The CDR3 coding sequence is TGTGCCAGCAGCCCGAGAGTCGGACAGTTCGATTACGAGCAGTACTTC. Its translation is CASSPRVGQFDYEQYF.